These 25 T cell receptor beta chains came from one sample sequenced in a study of response to subunit inactivated influenza vaccine. In TCRdb, the RT-PCR reads were re-called with MiXCR into one record per CDR3 protein. The sample contains about 240,000 distinct CDR3 sequences, 12% of which appear only once. Sequencing used non-naive T cells sorted from PBMCs, obtained less than 15 days before vaccination. The source of these receptors is a middle-aged man who received an inactivated influenza vaccine.

The sample holds many counts of this clonotype. This chain uses TRBV12-3 or TRBV12-4 with TRBJ1-1; TRBD1 aligns across 8 bases. V lost 5 bases to trimming and J lost 7 bases; unmatched junction nucleotides: 6. The CDR3 covers 13 residues. In nucleotides, the CDR3 is TGTGCCAGCAGTCCGACTACAGGGGGTGAAGCTTTCTTT. Protein: CASSPTTGGEAFF.

The sample holds a few counts of this clonotype. The chain recombines TRBV20-1 with TRBJ2-7; 7 bases match TRBD1. Trimming cost V 6 bases and J 7 bases; bases outside gene matches: 9. Germline assignment: CDR1 DFQATT and CDR2 SNEGSKA (reference sequence). This CDR3 region has 12 residues. CDR3 DNA: TGCAGTGCCAGGGGGACCCACTTGGAGCAGTACTTC. Translating it yields CSARGTHLEQYF.

This clonotype turned up a few times. The V and J genes are TRBV10-1 and TRBJ2-1; no definite D call. CDR3 length: 13 residues. Trimming took off 7 bases at V and 10 bases at J, with 17 bases between the two ends. Germline V gene lookup returns CDR1 WNHNN and CDR2 SYGVQD (reference sequence). CDR3 DNA: TGCGCCAGCATCATTCCGGATTGTCGGGAGCAGTTCTTC. This codes for CASIIPDCREQFF.

This clonotype was counted between two and nine times. The V call is TRBV4-1, the J call TRBJ1-5; D unclear. This CDR3 is built from 16 residues. Trimming pared 3 bases from V and 1 base from J, leaving 13 bases between. CDR1 MGHRA and CDR2 YSYEKL come from the germline V gene. As DNA, the CDR3 is TGCGCCAGCAGCCAGGCTCAAATCCGGAGCAATCAGCCCCAGCATTTT. It codes for CASSQAQIRSNQPQHF.

The chain recombines TRBV27 with TRBJ2-2, with D hard to call. V was pared by 3 bases and J by 9 bases, with 8 bases between. Germline-derived CDR1 and CDR2 are MNHEY and SMNVEV (reference sequence). The CDR3 contains 12 residues. Here the CDR3 DNA reads TGTGCCAGCAGTTTCCATGGAAGGGAGCTGTTTTTT. Translation: CASSFHGRELFF.

This clonotype has at least ten counts. The chain carries TRBV11-2 and TRBJ2-1; D not resolved. The CDR3 spans 14 residues. Trimming took off 0 bases at V and 7 bases at J, with 10 bases between the two ends. CDR1 is SGHAT and CDR2 is FQNNGV in the germline V gene. The CDR3 coding sequence is TGTGCCAGCAGCTTAGATCGTTTGGGGAATGAGCAGTTCTTC. This sequence encodes CASSLDRLGNEQFF.

This clonotype was observed a few times. The V and J genes are TRBV25-1 and TRBJ2-3; unclear D gene. Germline CDR1 and CDR2: MGHDK and SYGVNS. Trimming removed 1 base at V and 4 bases at J, with 9 bases between. The CDR3 consists of 14 residues. Here the CDR3 DNA reads TGTGCCAGCAGTGAATCGCAGTTCTCAGATACGCAGTATTTT. It is translated as CASSESQFSDTQYF.

This clonotype has ten or more counts. This sequence joins TRBV15 and TRBJ1-5; maybe TRBD1 (5 bases). The CDR3 loop spans 15 amino acids. The V gene lost 5 bases and the J gene lost 5 bases, with 16 bases spanning the gap. CDR1 is LNHNV, CDR2 YYDKDF, per germline (reference sequence). The CDR3 reads CATSPAGGSHQPQHF. The CDR3 nucleotides read TGTGCCACCAGCCCTGCGGGGGGGAGTCATCAGCCCCAGCATTTT. Filled out from reference TRBV15 and TRBJ1-5, the complete variable domain reads DAMVIQNPRYQVTQFGKPVTLSCSQTLNHNVMYWYQQKSSQAPKLLFHYYDKDFNNEADTPDNFQSRRPNTSFCFLDIRSPGLGDTAMYLCATSPAGGSHQPQHFGDGTRLSIL.

This clonotype occurred a few times. The J gene is TRBJ2-2, the V gene TRBV9, with a possible D match to TRBD2 (5 bases). Per germline, CDR1 SGDLS and CDR2 YYNGEE. This CDR3 is 15 amino acids long. Trimming took off 0 bases at V and 4 bases at J, with 10 bases between the two ends. The CDR3: CASSVGETGTGELFF. CDR3 sequence (DNA): TGTGCCAGCAGCGTAGGGGAGACGGGCACCGGGGAGCTGTTTTTT.

This clonotype occurred many times. The chain has TRBV20-1 and TRBJ2-5, with D hard to call. V was cut by 0 bases and J by 6 bases, with 11 bases left in between. CDR3 size: 13 residues. Germline CDR1 reads DFQATT; CDR2 reads SNEGSKA (reference sequence). The CDR3 here is CSARDHDSKTQYF. The CDR3 coding sequence is TGCAGTGCTAGAGATCACGACTCGAAGACCCAGTACTTC.

This chain uses TRBV5-1 with TRBJ2-3; D unclear. Deletions cut 0 bases from V and 4 bases from J, with 6 bases between. From germline, CDR1 is SGHRS and CDR2 YFSETQ. This CDR3 has 13 residues. The CDR3 DNA is TGCGCCAGCAGCTTGGCCGAGGCAGATACGCAGTATTTT. This encodes CASSLAEADTQYF.

In its sample, this clonotype was seen a few times. The rearrangement uses TRBV20-1 and TRBJ2-7; 9 bases fit TRBD2. The CDR3 contains 13 residues. Germline trimming cut 6 bases from V and 7 bases from J; bases unmatched to any gene: 10. Per the germline V gene, CDR1 is DFQATT and CDR2 is SNEGSKA (reference sequence). This CDR3 is CSARLAGRQEQYF. In nucleotides, the CDR3 is TGCAGTGCGAGGCTAGCGGGGCGACAGGAGCAGTACTTC.

Many counts were recorded for this clonotype. The rearrangement uses TRBV5-6 and TRBJ1-5; D ambiguous. V dropped 3 bases and J dropped 1 base, with 8 bases sitting between them. Germline CDR1 SGHDT, CDR2 YYEEEE. This CDR3 has 14 residues. Here the CDR3 DNA reads TGTGCCAGCAGCTCGTCTACCAGCAATCAGCCCCAGCATTTT. It codes for CASSSSTSNQPQHF.

The sample holds a few counts of this clonotype. The chain recombines TRBV7-2 with TRBJ2-5, with D perhaps given as TRBD1 or TRBD2 (6 bases each). The V end was cut by 5 bases, the J end by 5 bases, with 18 bases between. The germline V gene encodes CDR1 SGHTA and CDR2 FQGNSA. The CDR3 contains 15 residues. The CDR3 protein is CASSQGFGGRETQYF. For the CDR3, the DNA is TGTGCCAGCAGCCAGGGGTTCGGGGGCAGGGAGACCCAGTACTTC.

This clonotype has at least ten counts. The chain carries TRBV6-2 or TRBV6-3 and TRBJ1-1; 7 bases are shared with TRBD1. The germline V gene has CDR1 MNHEY and CDR2 SVGEGT. The CDR3 runs 13 residues. J lost 3 bases, V lost 8 bases, and 6 bases had no gene match. CDR3 amino acids: CASGDRFDTEAFF. DNA of the CDR3: TGTGCCAGCGGGGACAGATTCGACACTGAAGCTTTCTTT.

V gene TRBV7-9 combines with J gene TRBJ2-3; possibly TRBD2 for D (6 bases). V lost 3 bases to trimming and J lost 3 bases, with 10 bases between them. This CDR3 spans 14 amino acids. The germline V gene has CDR1 SEHNR and CDR2 FQNEAQ (reference sequence). CDR3 region: CASSFIGSTDTQYF. Here the CDR3 DNA reads TGTGCCAGCAGCTTTATCGGGAGTACAGATACGCAGTATTTT.

This clonotype showed up many times. V and J are TRBV4-1 and TRBJ2-3, with D perhaps being TRBD1 or TRBD2 (6 bases each). Trimming took 7 bases from V and 2 from J, leaving 13 bases between them. CDR1 is MGHRA, CDR2 YSYEKL, per germline. The length of the CDR3 is 14 residues. The CDR3 region is CASIGGRDTDTQYF. The CDR3, as DNA: TGCGCCAGCATCGGGGGCAGGGACACAGATACGCAGTATTTT.

This clonotype has more than one count but fewer than ten. V gene TRBV5-5 combines with J gene TRBJ2-3; D gene unclear. V lost 1 base and J 2 bases, leaving 11 bases between the germline ends. The V gene's germline CDR1 is SGHKS and CDR2 YYEKEE (reference sequence). The CDR3 loop spans 15 amino acids. The CDR3 loop reads CASSLLDGFTDTQYF. The CDR3 DNA sequence: TGTGCCAGCAGCTTGCTGGACGGTTTCACAGATACGCAGTATTTT.

This clonotype was counted ten times or more. V and J are TRBV30 and TRBJ2-7; weak D call: TRBD1 (5 bases). Trimming removed 5 bases from V and 5 bases from J, with 10 bases in between. The germline gives CDR1 GTSNPN, CDR2 SVGIG (reference sequence). CDR3 length equals 11 residues. The CDR3 reads CAWGAADEQYF. CDR3 coding DNA: TGTGCCTGGGGGGCGGCGGACGAGCAGTACTTC.

There are a few counts of this clonotype. This chain links TRBV7-9 with TRBJ1-3, with D unclear. This CDR3 comprises 16 residues. From germline, CDR1 is SEHNR and CDR2 FQNEAQ (reference sequence). Trimming stripped 2 bases from V and 0 bases from J, with 11 bases between. CDR3 in DNA: TGTGCCAGCAGCTTAAATCGTGTTGACTCTGGAAACACCATATATTTT. Amino acids: CASSLNRVDSGNTIYF.

This clonotype was counted ten times or more. The genes are TRBV29-1 and TRBJ1-1; the D is unclear. CDR1 and CDR2 (germline): SQVTM, ANQGSEA. This CDR3 has 13 residues. Trimming left V 2 bases short and J 0 bases short, with 7 bases between. The DNA of the CDR3 is TGCAGCGTTGAACACGGCCTGAACACTGAAGCTTTCTTT. Translation gives CSVEHGLNTEAFF.

The V gene is TRBV9, the J gene TRBJ2-2; a possible D gene is TRBD2 (7 bases). Germline V gene lookup returns CDR1 SGDLS and CDR2 YYNGEE. The CDR3 is 14 amino acids. V was trimmed by 6 bases and J by 6 bases, leaving 15 bases between them. The CDR3 sequence: CASNPRGGAGELFF. CDR3 DNA: TGTGCCAGCAACCCAAGGGGGGGAGCCGGGGAGCTGTTTTTT.

This chain uses TRBV12-3 or TRBV12-4 with TRBJ2-1; D might be TRBD2 (6 bases). V dropped 10 bases and J dropped 6 bases, with 16 bases sitting between them. The CDR3 is 13 residues long. CDR3 sequence reads: CATGRLLLNEQFF. The CDR3 DNA is TGTGCCACGGGGAGGCTTCTCCTCAATGAGCAGTTCTTC.

V gene TRBV12-3 or TRBV12-4 combines with J gene TRBJ1-2; D unresolved. The germline V and J ends were trimmed by 2 bases and 3 bases, with 13 bases remaining between them. There are 15 residues in the CDR3. CDR3 DNA: TGTGCCAGCAGTTTAATCCATCGCAGCCACTATGGCTACACCTTC. Amino acid sequence: CASSLIHRSHYGYTF.

The chain employs TRBV10-3 and TRBJ2-4; D gene ambiguous. Germline loops: CDR1 ENHRY, CDR2 SYGVKD. V lost 3 bases, J lost 0 bases, and 12 bases lay in between. The CDR3 has 16 amino acids. The CDR3 nucleotides are TGTGCCATCAGTGAAGGCAGCCAACTAGCCAAAAACATTCAGTACTTC. This translates into CAISEGSQLAKNIQYF.